Listed below are T cell receptor beta chains from one sample, sequenced in a study of T cell changes during pregnancy in multiple sclerosis. Produced via immunoSEQ multiplex PCR; TCRdb's table is partial and in-frame only. The sample comprises 80,000 to 130,000 clones, around nine tenths of which are singletons, and around 1.2% rests with the top ten. The sample here was peripheral blood, taken in the second trimester of pregnancy. The source is a female donor with multiple sclerosis, enrolled in a pregnancy study. Both conserved end residues are part of each CDR3. The D gene is left open where the match is weak. Clone size is not always given. Where it is, it says once, few, many or a class for expanded clones.

j_gene | abundance | v_gene | d_gene | len | CDR3nt | CDR3aa
TRBJ2-2 | - | TRBV18 | - | 15 | TGTGCCAGCTCACCGGTAGGGGAAAGGACCGGGGAGCTGTTTTTT | CASSPVGERTGELFF
TRBJ2-2 | few | TRBV19 | TRBD1 | 14 | TGTGCCAGTATGAACAGGGGGAACACCGGGGAGCTGTTTTTT | CASMNRGNTGELFF
TRBJ2-3 | - | TRBV6-1 | - | 14 | TGTGCCAGCAGGGGAGGTCTCCGCACAGATACGCAGTATTTT | CASRGGLRTDTQYF
TRBJ1-2 | - | TRBV13 | - | 12 | TGTGCCAGCAGCTTAGCAGGGGTCGGCTACACCTTC | CASSLAGVGYTF
TRBJ2-1 | - | TRBV5-1 | - | 15 | TGCGCCAGCAGCCCGGACGGTACTAGGTCGCGTGAGCAGTTCTTC | CASSPDGTRSREQFF
TRBJ1-3 | - | TRBV19 | TRBD1 | 14 | TGTGCCAGTAGCCAACAGGGGGATGGAAACACCATATATTTT | CASSQQGDGNTIYF
TRBJ1-1 | once | TRBV9 | TRBD1 | 14 | TGTGCCAGCAGCCTTGGGACAGATGGGACTGAAGCTTTCTTT | CASSLGTDGTEAFF
TRBJ2-2 | once | TRBV2 | TRBD2 | 16 | TGTGCCAGCAGAGGACTAGCGGGGGGGCCCCACGGGGAGCTGTTTTTT | CASRGLAGGPHGELFF
TRBJ1-2 | - | TRBV2 | - | 13 | TGTGCCAGCAGTGGATATTGGGGCGATGGCTACACCTTC | CASSGYWGDGYTF
TRBJ1-2 | - | TRBV6-6 | - | 12 | TGTGCCAGCACCCAAGGAGACTATGGCTACACCTTC | CASTQGDYGYTF
TRBJ2-1 | - | TRBV19 | TRBD2 | 18 | TGTGCCAGTAGCCCGGACGGCAGGACTAGCGGGAGGCAGTATGAGCAGTTCTTC | CASSPDGRTSGRQYEQFF
TRBJ1-6 | - | TRBV7-9 | TRBD1 | 16 | TGTGCCAGCAGCTTGTTAGCAGGGGGCCGCGGGTCACCCCTCCACTTT | CASSLLAGGRGSPLHF
TRBJ2-3 | - | TRBV29-1 | - | 12 | TGCAGCGTTGAAGACTTCGGTGATACGCAGTATTTT | CSVEDFGDTQYF
TRBJ2-2 | - | TRBV7-6 | - | 16 | TGTGCCAGCAGCTTAGGGGGACGGGGGACGGCCGGGGAGCTGTTTTTT | CASSLGGRGTAGELFF
TRBJ1-2 | - | TRBV7-8 | - | 16 | TGTGCCAGCAGCTTAGGACCATCGCAGGGGCACTATGGCTACACCTTC | CASSLGPSQGHYGYTF
TRBJ1-5 | few | TRBV28 | - | 12 | TGTGCCAGCAACCAGGTTAGACAGCCCCAGCATTTT | CASNQVRQPQHF
TRBJ1-5 | - | TRBV6-5 | TRBD1 | 12 | TGTGCCAGCAGACGACAGGGACAGCCCCAGCATTTT | CASRRQGQPQHF
TRBJ2-2 | - | TRBV18 | TRBD2 | 16 | TGTGCCAGCTTAAAGCGGGAGGTCCGGAACACCGGGGAGCTGTTTTTT | CASLKREVRNTGELFF
TRBJ1-2 | - | TRBV10-3 | - | 13 | TGTGCCATCGGAGAAGGACAGACTTATGGCTACACCTTC | CAIGEGQTYGYTF
TRBJ2-2 | - | TRBV7-3 | - | 13 | TGTGCCAGCAGCTTTAGCGCTCCCGGGGAGCTGTTTTTT | CASSFSAPGELFF
TRBJ2-7 | once | TRBV4-1 | - | 13 | TGCGCCAGCAGCCAAGTCCTACTGAACGAGCAGTACTTC | CASSQVLLNEQYF
TRBJ2-5 | - | TRBV7-2 | TRBD2 | 17 | TGTGCCAGCAGCTTCGCTACCGGACTAGCGGAGGTAGAGACCCAGTACTTC | CASSFATGLAEVETQYF
TRBJ2-1 | - | TRBV28 | - | 16 | TGTGCCAGCAGTTTCAATGCCCCAGGGGACTACAATGAGCAGTTCTTC | CASSFNAPGDYNEQFF
TRBJ2-5 | - | TRBV7-9 | - | 11 | TGTGCCAGCAGCTTGGAGGGGACCCAGTACTTC | CASSLEGTQYF
TRBJ2-3 | - | TRBV30 | TRBD2 | 17 | TGTGCCTGGAGTGTAGGCGGGGGGGCGCCGAGCACAGATACGCAGTATTTT | CAWSVGGGAPSTDTQYF
TRBJ2-3 | - | TRBV28 | - | 15 | TGTGCCAGCAGTAACATAAGGGGTAGCACAGATACGCAGTATTTT | CASSNIRGSTDTQYF
TRBJ1-2 | - | TRBV6-1 | - | 14 | TGTGCCAGCAGTGAATCTATGTCGTCCTATGGCTACACCTTC | CASSESMSSYGYTF
TRBJ2-7 | - | TRBV7-8 | - | 12 | TGTGCCAGCAGGATAGTATCGTGGGAGCAGTACTTC | CASRIVSWEQYF
TRBJ2-3 | - | TRBV5-1 | - | 12 | TGCGCCAGCAGCTTGGCCGGGGGTACGCAGTATTTT | CASSLAGGTQYF
TRBJ1-2 | once | TRBV9 | - | 15 | TGTGCCAGCAGCGTAGGAGGTAGAATAGGCTATGGCTACACCTTC | CASSVGGRIGYGYTF
TRBJ1-2 | - | TRBV30 | - | 14 | TGTGCCTGGAGTGTTAGACAGACGAACTATGGCTACACCTTC | CAWSVRQTNYGYTF
TRBJ2-7 | - | TRBV27 | - | 15 | TGTGCCAGCAGGATGTCGGGGGGCTCCTCCTACGAGCAGTACTTC | CASRMSGGSSYEQYF
TRBJ2-2 | - | TRBV30 | TRBD1 | 13 | TGTGCCTTCAGGGGGCGCGGGACCGGGGAGCTGTTTTTT | CAFRGRGTGELFF
TRBJ1-1 | - | TRBV27 | - | 15 | TGTGCCAGCAGTTTTCTCCGGGGGGGGAACACTGAAGCTTTCTTT | CASSFLRGGNTEAFF
TRBJ1-2 | - | TRBV5-4 | TRBD1 | 14 | TGTGCCAGCAGCTCGGGACAGGTTAACTATGGCTACACCTTC | CASSSGQVNYGYTF
TRBJ1-2 | - | TRBV7-9 | TRBD1 | 14 | TGTGCCAGCAGCTTAGTGGCAGGGGGCCCCGGCTACACCTTC | CASSLVAGGPGYTF
TRBJ1-4 | - | TRBV18 | - | 15 | TGTGCCAGCTCACGGGAATACGGGGATAATGAAAAACTGTTTTTT | CASSREYGDNEKLFF
TRBJ2-1 | - | TRBV7-8 | TRBD2 | 12 | TGTGCCCCCGGGACTAGTTACAATGAGCAGTTCTTC | CAPGTSYNEQFF
TRBJ2-7 | - | TRBV5-8 | - | 14 | TGTGCCAGCAGCTTGGTAGCGGTTTCCTACGAGCAGTACTTC | CASSLVAVSYEQYF
TRBJ2-1 | - | TRBV2 | - | 15 | TGTGCCAGCAGTCCCCCGGGGAGCCGGCGGGATGAGCAGTTCTTC | CASSPPGSRRDEQFF
TRBJ1-2 | - | TRBV28 | - | 13 | TGTGCCAGCAGCCTTCAGGGACTTTGGGGCTACACCTTC | CASSLQGLWGYTF
TRBJ2-5 | - | TRBV11-2 | TRBD2 | 17 | TGTGCCAGCAGCTTACCCGCGGGGGGCTCGTACCAAGAGACCCAGTACTTC | CASSLPAGGSYQETQYF
TRBJ2-7 | - | TRBV7-9 | TRBD2 | 14 | TGTGCCAGCAGCTTATCAGGGACGGGGGGCGAGCAGTACTTC | CASSLSGTGGEQYF
TRBJ1-1 | - | TRBV6-4 | - | 14 | TGTGCCAGCCCTTACGACAGGAAGAACACTGAAGCTTTCTTT | CASPYDRKNTEAFF
TRBJ2-5 | - | TRBV6-4 | - | 13 | TGTGCCAGCAGTGTGGACATGGGTGAGACCCAGTACTTC | CASSVDMGETQYF
TRBJ2-7 | - | TRBV10-3 | TRBD1 | 13 | TGTGCCATCATGGACAGGGGGAACTACGAGCAGTACTTC | CAIMDRGNYEQYF
TRBJ1-3 | once | TRBV18 | - | 16 | TGTGCCAGCTCACCAGAGTTAGCGCTCGGGGTGAACACCATATATTTT | CASSPELALGVNTIYF
TRBJ2-5 | - | TRBV9 | TRBD1 | 19 | TGTGCCAGCAGCGTAGGGCCCTCAACCAGGGACAGGGGGCTGGAGACCCAGTACTTC | CASSVGPSTRDRGLETQYF
TRBJ2-1 | - | TRBV19 | - | 15 | TGTGCCAGTAGTGGTTTAGCGCGTGCCTACAATGAGCAGTTCTTC | CASSGLARAYNEQFF
TRBJ2-7 | - | TRBV30 | TRBD2 | 14 | TGTGCCTGGAGTGGACTAGCGGGAGAAAGGGAGCAGTACTTC | CAWSGLAGEREQYF
TRBJ2-3 | few | TRBV7-2 | TRBD2 | 14 | TGTGCCGGATCCTTAGCGGGGGGGACAGATACGCAGTATTTT | CAGSLAGGTDTQYF
TRBJ2-7 | - | TRBV29-1 | - | 14 | TGCAGCGCCGGGACACGTTTAAGCGCCCACGAGCAGTACTTC | CSAGTRLSAHEQYF
TRBJ2-3 | - | TRBV18 | - | 15 | TGTGCCAGCTCAGTCCCGTTGGACACCACAGATACGCAGTATTTT | CASSVPLDTTDTQYF
TRBJ2-4 | - | TRBV29-1 | - | 11 | TGCAGCGTTGCCTCAGGGCCGAGCTGGTACTTC | CSVASGPSWYF
TRBJ2-7 | - | TRBV2 | - | 14 | TGTGCCAGCAGGGGGGGGGCCATCTCCTACGAGCAGTACTTC | CASRGGAISYEQYF